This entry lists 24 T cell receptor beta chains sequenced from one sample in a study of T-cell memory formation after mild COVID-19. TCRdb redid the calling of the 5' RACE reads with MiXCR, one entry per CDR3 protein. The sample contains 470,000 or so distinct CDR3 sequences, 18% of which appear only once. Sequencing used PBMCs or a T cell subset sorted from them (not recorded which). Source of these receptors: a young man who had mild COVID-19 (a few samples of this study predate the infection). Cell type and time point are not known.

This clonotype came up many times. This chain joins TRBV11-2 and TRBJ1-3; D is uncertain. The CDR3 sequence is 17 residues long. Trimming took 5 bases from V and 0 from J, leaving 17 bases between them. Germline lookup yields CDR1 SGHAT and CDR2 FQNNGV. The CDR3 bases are TGTGCCAGCAGCCGAAACCCCAAGGGCCTCTCTGGAAACACCATATATTTT. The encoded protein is CASSRNPKGLSGNTIYF. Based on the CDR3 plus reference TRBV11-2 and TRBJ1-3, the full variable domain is EAGVAQSPRYKIIEKRQSVAFWCNPISGHATLYWYQQILGQGPKLLIQFQNNGVVDDSQLPKDRFSAERLKGVDSTLKIQPAKLEDSAVYLCASSRNPKGLSGNTIYFGEGSWLTVV.

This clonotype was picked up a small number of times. The CDR3 DNA reads TGTGCCAGCAGCTCCCGCACGTTGGGGGGCCAAGAGACCCAGTACTTC. Translating gives CASSSRTLGGQETQYF. The chain employs TRBV7-2 and TRBJ2-5; weak D call: TRBD2 (6 bases). With 4 bases removed from V and 1 base from J, the gap between germline ends came to 16 bases. The CDR3 spans 16 residues. Germline CDR1 is SGHTA and CDR2 is FQGNSA.

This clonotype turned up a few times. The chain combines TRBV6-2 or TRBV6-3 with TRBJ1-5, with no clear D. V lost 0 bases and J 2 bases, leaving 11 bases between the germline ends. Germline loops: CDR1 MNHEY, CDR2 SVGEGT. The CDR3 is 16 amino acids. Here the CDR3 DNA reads TGTGCCAGCAGTTACTCCCGTAGAGCACGCAATCAGCCCCAGCATTTT. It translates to CASSYSRRARNQPQHF.

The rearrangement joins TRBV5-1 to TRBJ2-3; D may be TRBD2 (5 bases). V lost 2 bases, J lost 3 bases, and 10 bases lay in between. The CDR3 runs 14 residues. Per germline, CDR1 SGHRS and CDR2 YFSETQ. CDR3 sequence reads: CASSFGVGTDTQYF. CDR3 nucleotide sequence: TGCGCCAGCAGCTTCGGGGTGGGGACAGATACGCAGTATTTT.

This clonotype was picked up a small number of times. The CDR3 nucleotides are TGTGCCATCGACAGGGGGCTGTTGAATGAGCAGTTCTTC. Translating it yields CAIDRGLLNEQFF. The rearrangement joins TRBV2 to TRBJ2-1; the match to TRBD1 covers 10 bases. CDR3 length: 13 residues. CDR1 and CDR2 (germline): SNHLY, FYNNEI. With V trimmed by 10 bases and J by 7 bases, 7 bases remained unmatched.

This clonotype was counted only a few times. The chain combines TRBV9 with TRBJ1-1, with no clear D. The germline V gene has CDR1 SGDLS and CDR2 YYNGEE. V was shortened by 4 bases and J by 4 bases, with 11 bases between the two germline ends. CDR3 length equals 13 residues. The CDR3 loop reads CASSNSRGTEAFF. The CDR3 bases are TGTGCCAGCAGCAATTCAAGAGGCACTGAAGCTTTCTTT. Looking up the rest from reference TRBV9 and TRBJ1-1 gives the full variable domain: DSGVTQTPKHLITATGQRVTLRCSPRSGDLSVYWYQQSLDQGLQFLIQYYNGEERAKGNILERFSAQQFPDLHSELNLSSLELGDSALYFCASSNSRGTEAFFGQGTRLTVV.

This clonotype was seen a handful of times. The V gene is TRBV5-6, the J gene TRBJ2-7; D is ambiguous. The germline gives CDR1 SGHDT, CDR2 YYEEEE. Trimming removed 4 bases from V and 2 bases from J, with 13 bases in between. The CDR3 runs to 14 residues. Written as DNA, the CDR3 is TGTGCCAGCAGCCCCTACTCCGTTACCTACGAGCAGTACTTC. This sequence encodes CASSPYSVTYEQYF.

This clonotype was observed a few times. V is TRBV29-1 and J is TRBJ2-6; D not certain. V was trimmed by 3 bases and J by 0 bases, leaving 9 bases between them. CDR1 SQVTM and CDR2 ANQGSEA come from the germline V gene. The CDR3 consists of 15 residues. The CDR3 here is CSVDDVHSGANVLTF. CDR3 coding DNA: TGCAGCGTTGACGACGTTCACTCTGGGGCCAACGTCCTGACTTTC.

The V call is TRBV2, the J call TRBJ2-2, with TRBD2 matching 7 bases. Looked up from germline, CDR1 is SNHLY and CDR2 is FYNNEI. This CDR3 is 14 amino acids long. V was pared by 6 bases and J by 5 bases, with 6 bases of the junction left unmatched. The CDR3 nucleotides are TGTGCCAGCAGGGTGACAGCGGGGACCGGGGAGCTGTTTTTT. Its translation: CASRVTAGTGELFF.

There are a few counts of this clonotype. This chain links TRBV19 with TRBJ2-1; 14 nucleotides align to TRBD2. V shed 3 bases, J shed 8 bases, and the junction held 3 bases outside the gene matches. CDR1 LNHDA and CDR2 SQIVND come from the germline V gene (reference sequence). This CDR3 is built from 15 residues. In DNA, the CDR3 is TGTGCCAGTAGTATCCCGGGACTAGCGGGGGATGAGCAGTTCTTC. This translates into CASSIPGLAGDEQFF.

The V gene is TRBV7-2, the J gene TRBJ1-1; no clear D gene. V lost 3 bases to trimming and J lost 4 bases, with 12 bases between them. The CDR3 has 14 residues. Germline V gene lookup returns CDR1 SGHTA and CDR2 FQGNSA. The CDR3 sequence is CASSFGVWPTEAFF. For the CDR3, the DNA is TGTGCCAGCAGCTTTGGTGTCTGGCCCACTGAAGCTTTCTTT.

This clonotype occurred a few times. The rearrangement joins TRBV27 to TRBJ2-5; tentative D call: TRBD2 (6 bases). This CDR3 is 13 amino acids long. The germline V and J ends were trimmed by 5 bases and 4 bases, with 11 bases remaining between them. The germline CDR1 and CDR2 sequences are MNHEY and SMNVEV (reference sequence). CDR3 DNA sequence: TGTGCCAGCAGTCCCGGACTAATAGAGACCCAGTACTTC. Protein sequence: CASSPGLIETQYF.

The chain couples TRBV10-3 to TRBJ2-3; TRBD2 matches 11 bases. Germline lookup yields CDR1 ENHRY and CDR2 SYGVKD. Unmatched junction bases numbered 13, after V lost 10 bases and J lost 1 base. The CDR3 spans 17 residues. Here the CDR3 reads CATRAITSGGRTDTQYF. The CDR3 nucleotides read TGTGCCACTAGGGCGATAACTAGCGGGGGTCGCACAGATACGCAGTATTTT.

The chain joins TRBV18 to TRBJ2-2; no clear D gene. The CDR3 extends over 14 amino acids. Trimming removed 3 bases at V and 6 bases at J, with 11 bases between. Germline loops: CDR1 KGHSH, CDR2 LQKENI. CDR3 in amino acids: CASSPPGEPGELFF. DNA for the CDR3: TGTGCCAGCTCACCCCCCGGCGAGCCCGGGGAGCTGTTTTTT.

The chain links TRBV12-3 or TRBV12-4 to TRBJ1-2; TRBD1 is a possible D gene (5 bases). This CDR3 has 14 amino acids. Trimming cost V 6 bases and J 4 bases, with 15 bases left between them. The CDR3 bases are TGTGCCAGCAGAGGGACGCAGGGAGTCTATGGCTACACCTTC. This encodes CASRGTQGVYGYTF.

CDR3: CASSSQGGDEKLFF. CDR3 DNA sequence: TGTGCCAGCAGCTCACAGGGAGGGGATGAAAAACTGTTTTTT. V is TRBV7-9 and J is TRBJ1-4, with D maybe TRBD1 (6 bases). The germline CDR1 and CDR2 sequences are SEHNR and FQNEAQ (reference sequence). The CDR3 contains 14 residues. V lost 4 bases, J lost 6 bases, and 12 bases lay in between.

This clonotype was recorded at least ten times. The CDR3 DNA reads as TGTGCCAGCAGTCCAGGACTAGCGGGCTCCTACAATGAGCAGTTCTTC. Protein product: CASSPGLAGSYNEQFF. V and J are TRBV6-5 and TRBJ2-1; 11 nucleotides align to TRBD2. V trimming: 5 bases; J trimming: 0 bases; junction bases outside the gene matches: 3. Per germline, CDR1 MNHEY and CDR2 SVGAGI. The CDR3 is made up of 16 amino acids.

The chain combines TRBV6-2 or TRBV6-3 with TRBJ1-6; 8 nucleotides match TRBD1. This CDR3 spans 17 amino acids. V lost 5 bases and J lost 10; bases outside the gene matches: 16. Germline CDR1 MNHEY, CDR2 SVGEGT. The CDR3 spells CASSATRTGLEGSPLHF. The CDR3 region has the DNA TGTGCCAGCAGTGCCACTCGGACAGGGTTGGAGGGGTCACCCCTCCACTTT.

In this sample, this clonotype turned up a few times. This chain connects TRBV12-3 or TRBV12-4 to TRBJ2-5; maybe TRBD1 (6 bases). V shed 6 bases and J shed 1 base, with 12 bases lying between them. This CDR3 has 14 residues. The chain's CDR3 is CASRSGTPQETQYF. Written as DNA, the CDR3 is TGTGCCAGCAGGTCCGGGACACCCCAAGAGACCCAGTACTTC.

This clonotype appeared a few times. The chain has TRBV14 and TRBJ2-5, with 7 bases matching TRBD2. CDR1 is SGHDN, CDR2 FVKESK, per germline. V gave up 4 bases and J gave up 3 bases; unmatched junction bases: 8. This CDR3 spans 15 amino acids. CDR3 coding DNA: TGTGCCAGCAGCCGGGTCCGGGAGGTAAAAGAGACCCAGTACTTC. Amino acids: CASSRVREVKETQYF.

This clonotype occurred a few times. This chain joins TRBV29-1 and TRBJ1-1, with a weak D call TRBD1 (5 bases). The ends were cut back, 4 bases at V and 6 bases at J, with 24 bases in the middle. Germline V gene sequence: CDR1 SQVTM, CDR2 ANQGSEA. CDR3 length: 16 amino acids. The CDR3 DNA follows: TGCAGCGTTGGCGGGGCGTTCGAGAGCGGTGGACCTGAAGCTTTCTTT. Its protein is CSVGGAFESGGPEAFF. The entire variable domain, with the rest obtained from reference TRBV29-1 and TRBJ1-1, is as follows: SAVISQKPSRDICQRGTSLTIQCQVDSQVTMMFWYRQQPGQSLTLIATANQGSEATYESGFVIDKFPISRPNLTFSTLTVSNMSPEDSSIYLCSVGGAFESGGPEAFFGQGTRLTVV.

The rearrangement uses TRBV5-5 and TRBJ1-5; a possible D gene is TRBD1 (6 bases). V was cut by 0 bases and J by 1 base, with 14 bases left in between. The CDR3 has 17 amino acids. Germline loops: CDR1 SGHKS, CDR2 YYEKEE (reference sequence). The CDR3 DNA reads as TGTGCCAGCAGCTTGGCCCTCGACAGGTTCAGCAATCAGCCCCAGCATTTT. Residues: CASSLALDRFSNQPQHF.

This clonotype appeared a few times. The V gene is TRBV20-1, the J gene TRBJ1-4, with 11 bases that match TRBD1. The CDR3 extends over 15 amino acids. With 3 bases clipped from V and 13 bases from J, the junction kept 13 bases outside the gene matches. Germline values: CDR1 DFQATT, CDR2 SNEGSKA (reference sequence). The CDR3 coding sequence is TGCAGTGCTAGCCAGGCGGGACAGGGGGAAGGAGGACTGTTTTTT. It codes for CSASQAGQGEGGLFF.

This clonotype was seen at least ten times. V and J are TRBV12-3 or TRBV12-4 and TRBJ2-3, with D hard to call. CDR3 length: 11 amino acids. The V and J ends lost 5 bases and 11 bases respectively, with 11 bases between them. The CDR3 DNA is TGTGCCAGCAGTATACTTAGGCTGCAGTATTTT. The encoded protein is CASSILRLQYF.